The 26 T cell receptor beta chains presented below share a single source sample, sequenced in a study of T cell changes during pregnancy in multiple sclerosis (dated by TCRdb to the late 2010s). The library came from the immunoSEQ multiplex PCR assay. TCRdb obtained this table from immuneACCESS and retained in-frame rearrangements with V and J assigned. These tables miss some clones; where compared with another copy, unresolved V genes account for less than half of the shortfall, and the remainder is unexplained. The sample table shows 50,000 to 70,000 clones, and roughly 92% are seen once. The leading ten clones occupy approximately 1.5% of the sample. The sample was peripheral blood, taken in the second trimester of pregnancy. Source of these receptors: a female donor with multiple sclerosis, enrolled in a pregnancy study.

The rearrangement uses TRBV5-1 and TRBJ1-1; D uncertain. This CDR3 has 14 residues. The germline V gene has CDR1 SGHRS and CDR2 YFSETQ. V gave up 1 base and J gave up 2 bases, with 9 bases separating them. The CDR3 loop reads CASSLIGENTEAFF. Here the CDR3 DNA reads TGCGCCAGCAGCTTGATAGGAGAAAACACTGAAGCTTTCTTT.

The chain employs TRBV29-1 and TRBJ2-1; 10 bases are a match to TRBD2. The CDR3 is 14 residues long. Trimming removed 5 bases from V and 9 bases from J; junction bases left unmatched: 10. Per the germline V gene, CDR1 is SQVTM and CDR2 is ANQGSEA. Written as DNA, the CDR3 is TGCAGCGTTCTCGGACTAGCGGCTGTACCTGAGCAGTTCTTC. Translation: CSVLGLAAVPEQFF.

The chain recombines TRBV6-5 with TRBJ2-5, with D maybe TRBD2 (7 bases). The CDR3 consists of 16 residues. Germline CDR1 and CDR2: MNHEY and SVGAGI. V was trimmed by 4 bases and J by 1 base, leaving 16 bases between them. CDR3 protein: CASSWDYRASQETQYF. The CDR3 coding sequence is TGTGCCAGCAGTTGGGACTACAGGGCCAGCCAAGAGACCCAGTACTTC.

This chain uses TRBV19 with TRBJ2-7, with TRBD2 identical over 9 bases. The CDR3 covers 14 residues. CDR1 and CDR2 (germline): LNHDA, SQIVND (reference sequence). J was trimmed by 3 bases and V by 5 bases; bases with no gene match: 5. CDR3 protein: CASSSLAGSYEQYF. DNA for the CDR3: TGTGCCAGTAGTTCCCTAGCGGGAAGCTACGAGCAGTACTTC.

With regard to this clone: One end of the junction varies from germline; a read error may be responsible. This chain joins TRBV19 and TRBJ1-2; TRBD1 matches 10 bases. The CDR3 sequence is 14 residues long. CDR1 is LNHDA and CDR2 is SQIVND in the germline V gene (reference sequence). The CDR3 sequence: CASSLTGTGVQKVF. The CDR3 bases are TGTGCCAGTAGTCTGACCGGGACAGGGGTCCAAAAGGTCTTC.

The chain combines TRBV6-1 with TRBJ1-3; unclear D gene. Trimming took off 3 bases at V and 7 bases at J, with 10 bases between the two ends. Germline loops: CDR1 MNHNS, CDR2 SASEGT. The CDR3 loop spans 13 amino acids. CDR3 in amino acids: CASSDISLNTIYF. CDR3 DNA: TGTGCCAGCAGTGATATCTCCCTGAACACCATATATTTT.

This clone was counted between two and nine times. The V and J genes are TRBV12-5 and TRBJ2-7; 10 bases agree with TRBD2. The length of the CDR3 is 13 residues. CDR1 and CDR2 (germline): LGHNT, FRNRAP. The V gene end was trimmed by 7 bases and the J gene end by 9 bases; junction bases not matched to a gene: 9. CDR3: CASEASGSTGQYF. CDR3 in DNA: TGTGCTAGTGAGGCTAGCGGGAGTACCGGGCAGTACTTC.

This chain joins TRBV5-5 and TRBJ2-4; possible D gene TRBD1, 7 bases. Germline V gene sequence: CDR1 SGHKS, CDR2 YYEKEE (reference sequence). This CDR3 comprises 17 residues. With 0 bases removed from V and 0 bases from J, the gap between germline ends came to 13 bases. The CDR3 sequence: CASSLAGGGRAKNIQYF. CDR3 coding DNA: TGTGCCAGCAGCTTGGCCGGAGGGGGCAGAGCCAAAAACATTCAGTACTTC. The full variable domain, rest sourced from reference TRBV5-5 and TRBJ2-4, is DAGVTQSPTHLIKTRGQQVTLRCSPISGHKSVSWYQQVLGQGPQFIFQYYEKEERGRGNFPDRFSARQFPNYSSELNVNALLLGDSALYLCASSLAGGGRAKNIQYFGAGTRLSVL.

The chain links TRBV5-1 to TRBJ2-1; the match to TRBD2 covers 11 bases. This CDR3 has 19 amino acids. V lost 4 bases and J lost 0; bases outside the gene matches: 12. Germline V CDR1 and CDR2: SGHRS, YFSETQ. CDR3 amino acids: CASSPSFGLAGVSYNEQFF. DNA of the CDR3: TGCGCCAGCAGCCCCTCTTTTGGACTAGCGGGTGTCTCCTACAATGAGCAGTTCTTC. The entire variable domain, with the rest obtained from reference TRBV5-1 and TRBJ2-1, is as follows: KAGVTQTPRYLIKTRGQQVTLSCSPISGHRSVSWYQQTPGQGLQFLFEYFSETQRNKGNFPGRFSGRQFSNSRSEMNVSTLELGDSALYLCASSPSFGLAGVSYNEQFFGPGTRLTVL.

The chain joins TRBV2 to TRBJ2-1; 11 bases are a match to TRBD2. The CDR3 runs to 19 residues. Per germline, CDR1 SNHLY and CDR2 FYNNEI. V trimming: 1 base; J trimming: 0 bases; junction bases outside the gene matches: 8. The CDR3 is CASSEGASGRSSSYNEQFF. Here the CDR3 DNA reads TGTGCCAGCAGTGAAGGGGCTAGCGGGAGGTCGAGCTCCTACAATGAGCAGTTCTTC.

With regard to this clone: Other DNA variants within this sample encode the same CDR3. This sequence joins TRBV9 and TRBJ2-7; the D is unclear. The germline gives CDR1 SGDLS, CDR2 YYNGEE. V shed 0 bases and J shed 0 bases, with 4 bases lying between them. The CDR3 is 13 residues long. This CDR3 is CASSVGSSYEQYF. The DNA for the CDR3 is TGTGCCAGCAGCGTAGGGAGCTCCTACGAGCAGTACTTC.

V is TRBV15 and J is TRBJ1-2; D is uncertain. Germline CDR1 LNHNV, CDR2 YYDKDF (reference sequence). The CDR3 has 18 residues. V gave up 0 bases and J gave up 1 base, with 18 bases separating them. The CDR3 coding sequence is TGTGCCACCAGCAGAGATCGCAGGCCAGATTTCCTTAACTATGGCTACACCTTC. Translation: CATSRDRRPDFLNYGYTF.

V usage is TRBV29-1 and J usage is TRBJ2-2; 7 bases align to TRBD1. With V trimmed by 4 bases and J by 5 bases, 10 bases remained unmatched. Germline V gives CDR1 SQVTM, CDR2 ANQGSEA. The CDR3 extends over 15 amino acids. CDR3 bases: TGCAGCGTTGCGAGACAGGGCGGATGGACCGGGGAGCTGTTTTTT. Translating it yields CSVARQGGWTGELFF.

The gene calls are TRBV30 and TRBJ1-5; TRBD1 matches at 7 bases. This CDR3 has 12 amino acids. Germline assignment: CDR1 GTSNPN and CDR2 SVGIG (reference sequence). Trimming removed 7 bases from V and 2 bases from J; junction bases left unmatched: 2. The CDR3 spells CAFDRGNQPQHF. The CDR3 bases are TGTGCCTTTGACAGGGGCAATCAGCCCCAGCATTTT.

The V call is TRBV18, the J call TRBJ2-1; 12 bases are shared with TRBD2. Germline CDR1 is KGHSH and CDR2 is LQKENI. There are 18 residues in the CDR3. V lost 1 base to trimming and J lost 0 bases; unmatched junction nucleotides: 4. Here the CDR3 DNA reads TGTGCCAGCTCACCACTTCTAGCGGGAGGGCCCTCCTACAATGAGCAGTTCTTC. This codes for CASSPLLAGGPSYNEQFF.

The genes are TRBV12-5 and TRBJ2-7; 14 bases align to TRBD2. The germline V gene encodes CDR1 LGHNT and CDR2 FRNRAP. Trimming at V came to 0 bases and at J to 5 bases, leaving 3 bases not matched to a gene. This CDR3 has 16 amino acids. CDR3 in amino acids: CASGLVLGLAGDEQYF. CDR3 bases: TGTGCTAGTGGTTTGGTACTGGGACTAGCGGGAGACGAGCAGTACTTC.

This chain joins TRBV6-1 and TRBJ1-6, with D perhaps TRBD1 (6 bases). The germline V gene has CDR1 MNHNS and CDR2 SASEGT. CDR3 length: 15 amino acids. V was trimmed by 3 bases and J by 8 bases, leaving 14 bases between them. CDR3 DNA: TGTGCCAGCAGTGAGGGCCTAGCAGGGGATTCACCCCTCCACTTT. Translating gives CASSEGLAGDSPLHF.

V gene TRBV6-5 combines with J gene TRBJ1-1, with 7 bases that match TRBD1. Germline-derived CDR1 and CDR2 are MNHEY and SVGAGI. The CDR3 has 14 amino acids. V lost 4 bases, J lost 1 base, and 3 bases stayed unmatched. The CDR3 is CASSFQGGNTEAFF. CDR3 DNA sequence: TGTGCCAGCAGTTTCCAGGGGGGGAACACTGAAGCTTTCTTT.

A single count supports this clone. This CDR3 is CASSQGVDARDYGYTF. CDR3 DNA: TGCGCCAGCAGCCAAGGGGTAGACGCACGGGATTATGGCTACACCTTC. The chain links TRBV4-1 to TRBJ1-2; no definite D call. Per the germline V gene, CDR1 is MGHRA and CDR2 is YSYEKL. V was cut by 1 base and J by 5 bases, with 17 bases left in between. This CDR3 region has 16 residues.

This chain joins TRBV2 and TRBJ1-2; D gene uncertain. This CDR3 contains 13 residues. V dropped 8 bases and J dropped 2 bases, with 12 bases sitting between them. Germline V gene data show CDR1 as SNHLY and CDR2 as FYNNEI. CDR3 nucleotide sequence: TGTGCCAGCTCAATGAGGCTGAACTATGGCTACACCTTC. Translated, it gives CASSMRLNYGYTF.

The chain is built from TRBV7-3 and TRBJ1-1; D is ambiguous. The CDR3 is 13 amino acids. CDR1 and CDR2 (germline): SGHTA, FQGTGA. Deletions cut 5 bases from V and 3 bases from J, with 10 bases between. The CDR3 protein is CASSRHEDTEAFF. The CDR3 DNA sequence: TGTGCCAGCAGCCGCCACGAGGACACTGAAGCTTTCTTT.

The chain couples TRBV29-1 to TRBJ2-1; 12 bases line up with TRBD2. Trimming cost V 5 bases and J 4 bases; bases outside gene matches: 3. The CDR3 contains 14 residues. Germline CDR1 reads SQVTM; CDR2 reads ANQGSEA. In DNA form, the CDR3 reads TGCAGCGTTCGGGGACTAGCGGGTTACAATGAGCAGTTCTTC. Translated, it gives CSVRGLAGYNEQFF.

The chain couples TRBV6-1 to TRBJ1-1; D is perhaps TRBD1 (5 bases). V gave up 5 bases and J gave up 2 bases, with 9 bases separating them. Germline CDR1 and CDR2: MNHNS and SASEGT. The CDR3 is 13 amino acids. CDR3 sequence reads: CASSWGTNTEAFF. In DNA form, the CDR3 reads TGTGCCAGCAGTTGGGGGACTAACACTGAAGCTTTCTTT.

The chain uses TRBV10-3 and TRBJ2-3, with 8 bases identical to TRBD1. V shed 2 bases and J 2 bases; nucleotides not matched to a gene: 3. The CDR3 is 15 amino acids. Germline assignment: CDR1 ENHRY and CDR2 SYGVKD. The CDR3 nucleotides are TGTGCCATCAGTGAGAGACAGGGGAACACAGATACGCAGTATTTT. It is translated as CAISERQGNTDTQYF.

The chain carries TRBV27 and TRBJ2-1, with TRBD2 matching 7 bases. The CDR3 runs 15 residues. The J segment lost 8 bases and the V segment lost 3 bases, leaving 10 bases of the junction unmatched. Germline lookup yields CDR1 MNHEY and CDR2 SMNVEV (reference sequence). In nucleotides, the CDR3 is TGTGCCAGCAGTTTGGGGAGGGGAATGGACTATGAGCAGTTCTTC. This encodes CASSLGRGMDYEQFF.

V usage is TRBV5-5 and J usage is TRBJ2-6, with D uncertain. Per the germline V gene, CDR1 is SGHKS and CDR2 is YYEKEE (reference sequence). The CDR3 contains 17 residues. V was cut by 0 bases and J by 0 bases, with 10 bases left in between. CDR3 sequence (DNA): TGTGCCAGCAGCTTGGTGTTGAGGAGCTCTGGGGCCAACGTCCTGACTTTC. This sequence encodes CASSLVLRSSGANVLTF.